This T cell receptor (beta chain) was obtained from a study of blood T cell repertoires in COVID-19. Germline V lookup: CDR1 MGHRA, CDR2 YSYEKL. The germline V and J ends were trimmed by 4 bases and 2 bases, with 12 bases remaining between them. CDR3 length equals 14 residues. This table comes from immunoSEQ multiplex PCR, and its TCRdb copy is limited to in-frame clones, with some not included. The table records 250,000 to 300,000 clones, approximately 90% of them present only once. The sample comprised PBMCs or T cells enriched from blood (not recorded which). This chain connects TRBV4-1 to TRBJ2-7; D is perhaps TRBD1 (6 bases). This TCR derives from a human donor in a cohort exposed to, infected with or recovered from COVID-19 (not recorded which). The donor label of this sample is uncertain. Written as DNA, the CDR3 is TGCGCCAGCAGCCCACCGGACAGAACCTACGAGCAGTACTTC. Amino acids: CASSPPDRTYEQYF.